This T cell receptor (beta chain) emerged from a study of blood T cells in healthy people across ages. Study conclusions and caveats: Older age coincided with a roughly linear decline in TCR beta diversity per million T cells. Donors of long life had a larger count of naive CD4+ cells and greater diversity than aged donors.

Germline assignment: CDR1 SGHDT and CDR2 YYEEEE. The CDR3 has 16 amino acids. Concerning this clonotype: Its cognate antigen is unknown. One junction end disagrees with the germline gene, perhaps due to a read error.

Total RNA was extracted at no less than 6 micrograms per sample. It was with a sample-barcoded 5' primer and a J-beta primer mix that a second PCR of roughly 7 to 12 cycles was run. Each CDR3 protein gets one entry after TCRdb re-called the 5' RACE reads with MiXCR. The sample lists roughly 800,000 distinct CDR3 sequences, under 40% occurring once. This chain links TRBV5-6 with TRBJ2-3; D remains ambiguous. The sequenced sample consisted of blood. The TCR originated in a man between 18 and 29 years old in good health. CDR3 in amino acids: CVSSLVRAEYTDTQYF. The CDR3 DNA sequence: TGTGTCAGCAGCTTGGTTAGGGCGGAATACACAGATACGCAGTATTTT.